These 30 T cell receptor beta chains share one sample of origin, sequenced in a study of T-cell reconstitution after alpha-beta-depleted transplantation in children. Unique molecular identifiers were incorporated when the TCRbeta library was constructed. TCRdb used MiXCR to reprocess the PCR reads, holding one entry per CDR3 protein. The table has around 800,000 distinct CDR3 sequences, 15% to 20% seen once. Material: PBMCs, mostly from graft donor cells, obtained 360 days after TCRalphabeta/CD19-depleted stem cell transplant. The source is a male patient younger than 18 who had a stem cell transplant for acute lymphoblastic leukemia, so the T cells may come from the graft donor.

Ten or more counts support this clonotype. The V gene is TRBV12-3 or TRBV12-4, the J gene TRBJ2-7; D is unclear. V was pared by 5 bases and J by 0 bases, with 11 bases between. CDR3 length: 14 residues. CDR3 loop: CASSMEQVSYEQYF. The CDR3 DNA follows: TGTGCCAGCAGTATGGAGCAAGTCTCCTACGAGCAGTACTTC.

The genes are TRBV11-2 and TRBJ2-7, with 7 bases aligning to TRBD1. The germline V gene encodes CDR1 SGHAT and CDR2 FQNNGV. The CDR3 is made up of 17 amino acids. The V gene end was trimmed by 0 bases and the J gene end by 3 bases; junction bases not matched to a gene: 11. The CDR3: CASSLETGQDTFYEQYF. The CDR3 DNA follows: TGTGCCAGCAGCTTAGAGACAGGACAGGACACTTTCTACGAGCAGTACTTC. Supplemented by reference TRBV11-2 and TRBJ2-7, the full variable domain reads EAGVAQSPRYKIIEKRQSVAFWCNPISGHATLYWYQQILGQGPKLLIQFQNNGVVDDSQLPKDRFSAERLKGVDSTLKIQPAKLEDSAVYLCASSLETGQDTFYEQYFGPGTRLTVT.

This chain joins TRBV7-2 and TRBJ1-2; D is uncertain. V dropped 4 bases and J dropped 1 base, with 16 bases sitting between them. The CDR3 totals 16 residues. Per germline, CDR1 SGHTA and CDR2 FQGNSA. The CDR3 nucleotides read TGTGCCAGCAGCTCCGCGCCCCGACCCGATAACTATGGCTACACCTTC. It is translated as CASSSAPRPDNYGYTF.

The chain combines TRBV5-1 with TRBJ1-2, with a possible D match to TRBD1 (6 bases). This CDR3 contains 15 residues. Germline CDR1 SGHRS, CDR2 YFSETQ. Deletions cut 3 bases from V and 4 bases from J, with 16 bases between. The chain's CDR3 is CASSSAPAGAYGYTF. The CDR3 bases are TGCGCCAGCAGCTCCGCACCAGCAGGGGCCTATGGCTACACCTTC.

This chain connects TRBV21-1 to TRBJ2-5; the D call in the table, TRBD2, was not verified against the DNA. TRBV21-1 is a documented pseudogene. The CDR3 is 15 residues long. CDR3 sequence reads: CASSDLAGAHETQYF. CDR3 DNA: TGTGCCAGCAGCGACTTAGCGGGAGCTCATGAGACCCAGTACTTC.

This clonotype occurred a few times. The rearrangement uses TRBV4-1 and TRBJ2-1; 7 nucleotides align to TRBD1. V trimming: 1 base; J trimming: 9 bases; junction bases outside the gene matches: 12. Germline V lookup: CDR1 MGHRA, CDR2 YSYEKL. The CDR3 runs 16 residues. In nucleotides, the CDR3 is TGCGCCAGCAGCCAAGGGTTAGTAAGGGGGCCAGGTGAGCAGTTCTTC. Encoded protein: CASSQGLVRGPGEQFF.

The chain has TRBV9 and TRBJ2-3; TRBD2 might be the D (6 bases). Trimming left V 3 bases short and J 8 bases short, with 28 bases between. This CDR3 is built from 18 residues. Germline CDR1 and CDR2: SGDLS and YYNGEE. Here the CDR3 reads CASSADSSGTARGGTQYF. CDR3 bases: TGTGCCAGCAGCGCTGACAGCTCCGGGACGGCAAGGGGAGGTACGCAGTATTTT. The complete variable domain, with remaining parts taken from reference TRBV9 and TRBJ2-3, reads DSGVTQTPKHLITATGQRVTLRCSPRSGDLSVYWYQQSLDQGLQFLIQYYNGEERAKGNILERFSAQQFPDLHSELNLSSLELGDSALYFCASSADSSGTARGGTQYFGPGTRLTVL.

This clonotype was found a few times. The chain's CDR3 is CASSPGLVRAGELFF. In nucleotides, the CDR3 is TGTGCCAGCAGTCCCGGACTAGTGCGGGCCGGGGAGCTGTTTTTT. This chain connects TRBV12-3 or TRBV12-4 to TRBJ2-2; TRBD2 agrees at 7 bases. This CDR3 comprises 15 residues. The ends lost 5 bases at V and 6 bases at J; junction bases unmatched: 9.

This CDR3 is CSVGQIETQYF. The CDR3 DNA reads TGCAGCGTTGGCCAAATAGAGACCCAGTACTTC. The chain is built from TRBV29-1 and TRBJ2-5, with unresolved D. The CDR3 extends over 11 amino acids. Between the trimmed V and J ends, which lost 4 bases and 4 bases, there was a span of 7 bases. Looked up from germline, CDR1 is SQVTM and CDR2 is ANQGSEA. Full variable domain (missing parts from reference TRBV29-1 and TRBJ2-5): SAVISQKPSRDICQRGTSLTIQCQVDSQVTMMFWYRQQPGQSLTLIATANQGSEATYESGFVIDKFPISRPNLTFSTLTVSNMSPEDSSIYLCSVGQIETQYFGPGTRLLVL.

The chain uses TRBV5-1 and TRBJ1-2; TRBD1 matches at 8 bases. CDR3 length: 17 residues. Germline V gene sequence: CDR1 SGHRS, CDR2 YFSETQ. The trim removed 0 bases at V and 7 bases at J, leaving 14 bases unmatched. CDR3 residues: CASSLVWTGMVSSGYTF. CDR3 DNA sequence: TGCGCCAGCAGCTTGGTCTGGACAGGGATGGTATCGAGTGGCTACACCTTC.

The chain uses TRBV5-1 and TRBJ2-7; D might be TRBD2 (5 bases). Germline V CDR1 and CDR2: SGHRS, YFSETQ. Trimming left V 6 bases short and J 0 bases short, with 16 bases between. This CDR3 region has 15 residues. CDR3 coding DNA: TGCGCCAGCACTTCGACTAACCCGAGCTCCTACGAGCAGTACTTC. Its protein is CASTSTNPSSYEQYF.

This clonotype was detected a few times. This chain connects TRBV5-1 to TRBJ2-2, with 7 bases aligning to TRBD1. J lost 1 base, V lost 5 bases, and 11 bases had no gene match. The CDR3 runs to 17 residues. Germline V gene lookup returns CDR1 SGHRS and CDR2 YFSETQ. The CDR3 bases are TGCGCCAGCAGGGCCCACCCGGGACAGAGGAACACCGGGGAGCTGTTTTTT. Protein sequence: CASRAHPGQRNTGELFF.

This clonotype has a handful of counts. This chain joins TRBV7-6 and TRBJ2-1; 7 bases line up with TRBD2. This CDR3 has 17 amino acids. Germline V gene data show CDR1 as SGHVS and CDR2 as FNYEAQ. V trimming: 0 bases; J trimming: 3 bases; junction bases outside the gene matches: 8. The CDR3 DNA is TGTGCCAGCAGCTTAGCCCTCGGGGGGAGGATCTACAATGAGCAGTTCTTC. This sequence encodes CASSLALGGRIYNEQFF.

The chain employs TRBV6-6 and TRBJ1-1; the D gene is possibly TRBD1 (5 bases). Germline CDR1 and CDR2: MNHNY and SVGAGI (reference sequence). With 6 bases removed from V and 7 bases from J, the gap between germline ends came to 15 bases. CDR3 length: 13 amino acids. CDR3 nucleotides: TGTGCCAGCAGCCCGACGGGACTGATTGAAGCTTTCTTT. Its translation is CASSPTGLIEAFF.

The rearrangement uses TRBV10-1 and TRBJ2-3, with TRBD2 matching 7 bases. The CDR3 is 15 amino acids. Germline V gene lookup returns CDR1 WNHNN and CDR2 SYGVQD (reference sequence). V gave up 2 bases and J gave up 5 bases; unmatched junction bases: 7. The CDR3 here is CASSERSTGGDTQYF. In DNA form, the CDR3 reads TGCGCCAGCAGTGAGAGGTCCACGGGAGGAGATACGCAGTATTTT.

This clonotype was counted a few times. The gene calls are TRBV7-9 and TRBJ2-3, with TRBD1 matching over 7 bases. The germline V gene has CDR1 SEHNR and CDR2 FQNEAQ (reference sequence). This CDR3 is 15 amino acids long. V was pared by 5 bases and J by 2 bases, with 7 bases of the junction left unmatched. CDR3: CASSRLTGFTDTQYF. The CDR3 DNA follows: TGTGCCAGCAGCCGTTTGACAGGGTTCACAGATACGCAGTATTTT.

The V and J genes are TRBV4-1 and TRBJ2-5; 7 bases align to TRBD1. CDR3 size: 16 residues. Germline assignment: CDR1 MGHRA and CDR2 YSYEKL. V shed 4 bases, J shed 2 bases, and the junction held 10 bases outside the gene matches. In nucleotides, the CDR3 is TGCGCCAGCAGCCCGCCCTCACAGGGGACGCAAGAGACCCAGTACTTC. Translating gives CASSPPSQGTQETQYF.

This clonotype was observed at least ten times. The rearrangement uses TRBV10-3 and TRBJ1-1, with D perhaps matching TRBD1 (5 bases). Germline V lookup: CDR1 ENHRY, CDR2 SYGVKD. V was pared by 2 bases and J by 4 bases, with 20 bases between. The CDR3 has 17 amino acids. This CDR3 reads CAISEGPGRGRTTEAFF. CDR3 nucleotides: TGTGCCATCAGTGAGGGACCGGGACGCGGGAGAACCACTGAAGCTTTCTTT.

This clonotype was seen more than once but under ten times. The rearrangement joins TRBV29-1 to TRBJ2-3; D may match TRBD1 or TRBD2 (6 bases each). V lost 4 bases and J 5 bases, leaving 13 bases between the germline ends. This CDR3 is built from 13 residues. Per the germline V gene, CDR1 is SQVTM and CDR2 is ANQGSEA. The CDR3 DNA sequence: TGCAGCGTTGCTAAGGAGGGGGGAGATACGCAGTATTTT. This translates into CSVAKEGGDTQYF.

This clonotype was recorded a few times. CDR3 sequence (DNA): TGCGCCAGCAGTGAGTCCCGGGACAGGCTGTATAGCAATCAGCCCCAGCATTTT. The encoded protein is CASSESRDRLYSNQPQHF. This sequence joins TRBV10-2 and TRBJ1-5, with 8 bases fitting TRBD1. Germline V lookup: CDR1 WSHSY, CDR2 SAAADI. V trimming: 0 bases; J trimming: 0 bases; junction bases outside the gene matches: 7. The CDR3 runs 18 residues.

This clonotype has at least ten counts. This chain connects TRBV7-2 to TRBJ2-1; TRBD2 might be the D (6 bases). V lost 3 bases and J lost 10, with 13 bases in between. This CDR3 contains 13 residues. The germline V gene encodes CDR1 SGHTA and CDR2 FQGNSA. As DNA, the CDR3 is TGTGCCAGCAGCTTTGAAGGCGGGGAGGAGCAGTTCTTC. Translated: CASSFEGGEEQFF.

This clonotype was recorded at least ten times. The CDR3 nucleotides are TGCAGCGTTGAGGCCGCGGGACAGGGTCTTTCTGGGGCCAACGTCCTGACTTTC. This encodes CSVEAAGQGLSGANVLTF. This chain connects TRBV29-1 to TRBJ2-6; TRBD1 agrees at 9 bases. The CDR3 is 18 amino acids. The germline V gene encodes CDR1 SQVTM and CDR2 ANQGSEA. V was clipped by 3 bases and J by 1 base; unmatched bases: 10.

The chain combines TRBV20-1 with TRBJ1-5; no definite D call. This CDR3 has 15 residues. Germline V gives CDR1 DFQATT, CDR2 SNEGSKA (reference sequence). Deletions cut 1 base from V and 3 bases from J, with 13 bases between. CDR3 nucleotide sequence: TGCAGTGCTAGAGCCTCGAAGGTACCCAATCAGCCCCAGCATTTT. This codes for CSARASKVPNQPQHF.

The chain combines TRBV2 with TRBJ2-3; D possibly corresponds to TRBD2 (6 bases). Germline values: CDR1 SNHLY, CDR2 FYNNEI. CDR3 size: 15 residues. V gave up 7 bases and J gave up 0 bases, with 14 bases separating them. The CDR3 nucleotides read TGTGCCAGCAAGGCCGAGGACTATAGCACAGATACGCAGTATTTT. Translated, it gives CASKAEDYSTDTQYF.

This clonotype was counted only a few times. V usage is TRBV5-1 and J usage is TRBJ2-7; 8 bases match TRBD2. The CDR3 sequence is 15 residues long. The J segment lost 3 bases and the V segment lost 0 bases, leaving 5 bases of the junction unmatched. Germline CDR1 reads SGHRS; CDR2 reads YFSETQ. The CDR3, as DNA: TGCGCCAGCAGCTTGGATAGCGGGAACCTCTACGAGCAGTACTTC. Protein: CASSLDSGNLYEQYF.

The J gene is TRBJ1-4, the V gene TRBV12-3 or TRBV12-4; TRBD1 agrees at 7 bases. The CDR3 spans 14 residues. V dropped 5 bases and J dropped 4; count of bases not matched to a gene: 4. CDR3 sequence: CASSPPGGNEKLFF. The CDR3 DNA sequence: TGTGCCAGCAGTCCCCCAGGGGGTAATGAAAAACTGTTTTTT.

In this sample, this clonotype turned up many times. This CDR3 is CASSFSSTDTQYF. The CDR3 DNA reads TGCGCCAGCAGCTTTAGCAGCACAGATACGCAGTATTTT. The chain has TRBV5-1 and TRBJ2-3; no reliable D call. The CDR3 consists of 13 residues. The germline V gene has CDR1 SGHRS and CDR2 YFSETQ. Trimming removed 2 bases from V and 0 bases from J, with 4 bases in between.

The chain joins TRBV29-1 to TRBJ1-1, with D perhaps TRBD1 (6 bases). This CDR3 spans 14 amino acids. The V end lost 4 bases, the J end lost 7 bases, and 19 bases lay between the germline ends. In germline, CDR1 is SQVTM, CDR2 ANQGSEA. The CDR3 nucleotides read TGCAGCGTTGGCCCCCGGCCCGGGACATTTGAAGCTTTCTTT. Translated: CSVGPRPGTFEAFF.

In this sample, this clonotype turned up a few times. The gene calls are TRBV20-1 and TRBJ2-1; 10 bases are shared with TRBD2. Germline values: CDR1 DFQATT, CDR2 SNEGSKA (reference sequence). The CDR3 loop spans 15 amino acids. The J segment lost 3 bases and the V segment lost 1 base, leaving 3 bases of the junction unmatched. CDR3 DNA: TGCAGTGCTAGAGGGGGACTAGCGTTCTACAATGAGCAGTTCTTC. Translated: CSARGGLAFYNEQFF.

The chain uses TRBV11-2 and TRBJ2-1, with 8 positions matching TRBD1. J lost 15 bases, V lost 0 bases, and 16 bases had no gene match. Germline V lookup: CDR1 SGHAT, CDR2 FQNNGV. The CDR3 consists of 16 residues. The CDR3 sequence: CASSLDPYGQGGRRFF. Written as DNA, the CDR3 is TGTGCCAGCAGCTTAGATCCCTATGGACAGGGTGGGCGGAGGTTCTTC.